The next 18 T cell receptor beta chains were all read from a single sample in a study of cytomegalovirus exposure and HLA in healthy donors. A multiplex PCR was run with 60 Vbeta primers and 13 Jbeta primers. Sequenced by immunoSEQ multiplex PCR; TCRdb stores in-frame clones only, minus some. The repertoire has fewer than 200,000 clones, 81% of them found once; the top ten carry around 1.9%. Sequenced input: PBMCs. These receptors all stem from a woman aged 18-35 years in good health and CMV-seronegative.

The CDR3 DNA sequence: TGTGCCAGCAGCCAATTCACTAGCGATCACAATGAGCAGTTCTTC. Protein sequence: CASSQFTSDHNEQFF. The chain is built from TRBV14 and TRBJ2-1; TRBD2 matches 7 bases. This CDR3 region has 15 residues. Germline V gene sequence: CDR1 SGHDN, CDR2 FVKESK. After removal of 2 bases from V and 5 bases from J, the junction contained 6 bases not matched to a gene. Combining the CDR3 with reference TRBV14 and TRBJ2-1 gives the whole variable domain EAGVTQFPSHSVIEKGQTVTLRCDPISGHDNLYWYRRVMGKEIKFLLHFVKESKQDESGMPNNRFLAERTGGTYSTLKVQPAELEDSGVYFCASSQFTSDHNEQFFGPGTRLTVL.

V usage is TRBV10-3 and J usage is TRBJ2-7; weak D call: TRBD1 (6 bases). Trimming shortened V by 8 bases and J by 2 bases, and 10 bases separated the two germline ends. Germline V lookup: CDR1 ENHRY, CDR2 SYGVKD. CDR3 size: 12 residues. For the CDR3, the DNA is TGTGCCATCGCGCAGGGGCCCTACGAGCAGTACTTC. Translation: CAIAQGPYEQYF.

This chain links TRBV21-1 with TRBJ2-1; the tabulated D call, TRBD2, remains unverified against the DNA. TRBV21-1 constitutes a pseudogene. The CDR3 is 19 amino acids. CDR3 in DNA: TGTGCCAGCAGCAAAGGGTATCTAGCGCCAAGGAGCTCCTACAATGAGCAGTTCTTC. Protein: CASSKGYLAPRSSYNEQFF.

CDR3 sequence: CASSLGQGDRLKSGNTIYF. The CDR3 nucleotides read TGCGCCAGCAGCTTGGGACAGGGGGACAGGTTGAAATCTGGAAACACCATATATTTT. The chain links TRBV5-1 to TRBJ1-3, with 9 bases that match TRBD1. J was trimmed by 1 base and V by 0 bases; bases with no gene match: 11. The CDR3 has 19 residues. The V gene's germline CDR1 is SGHRS and CDR2 YFSETQ.

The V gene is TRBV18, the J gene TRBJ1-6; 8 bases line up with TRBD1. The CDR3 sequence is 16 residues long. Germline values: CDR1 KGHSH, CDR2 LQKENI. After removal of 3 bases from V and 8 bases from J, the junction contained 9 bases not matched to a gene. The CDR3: CASSPTRGRWDSPLHF. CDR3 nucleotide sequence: TGTGCCAGCTCACCTACCAGGGGGCGGTGGGATTCACCCCTCCACTTT.

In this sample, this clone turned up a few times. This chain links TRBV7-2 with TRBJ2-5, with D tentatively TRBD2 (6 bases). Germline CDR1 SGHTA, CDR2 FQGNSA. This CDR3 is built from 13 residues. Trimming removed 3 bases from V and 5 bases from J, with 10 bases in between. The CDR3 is CASSLDYIETQYF. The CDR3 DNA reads TGTGCCAGCAGCTTGGACTATATTGAGACCCAGTACTTC.

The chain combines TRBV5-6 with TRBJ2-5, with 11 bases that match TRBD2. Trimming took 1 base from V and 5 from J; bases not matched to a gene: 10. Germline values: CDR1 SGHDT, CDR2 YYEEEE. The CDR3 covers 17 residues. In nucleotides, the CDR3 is TGTGCCAGCAGCTTGACTAGCGGGGGACCTCCGGAGGAGACCCAGTACTTC. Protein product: CASSLTSGGPPEETQYF.

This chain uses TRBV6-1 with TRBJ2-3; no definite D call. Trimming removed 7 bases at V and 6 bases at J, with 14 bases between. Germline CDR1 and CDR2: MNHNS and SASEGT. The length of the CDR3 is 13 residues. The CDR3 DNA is TGTGCCAGCACGTCGGCCGGGTGGGATACGCAGTATTTT. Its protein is CASTSAGWDTQYF.

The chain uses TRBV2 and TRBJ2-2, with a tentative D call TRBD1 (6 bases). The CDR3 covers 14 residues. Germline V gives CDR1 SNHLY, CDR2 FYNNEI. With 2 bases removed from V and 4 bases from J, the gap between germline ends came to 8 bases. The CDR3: CASSEQGLTGELFF. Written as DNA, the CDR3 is TGTGCCAGCAGTGAACAGGGGCTCACCGGGGAGCTGTTTTTT.

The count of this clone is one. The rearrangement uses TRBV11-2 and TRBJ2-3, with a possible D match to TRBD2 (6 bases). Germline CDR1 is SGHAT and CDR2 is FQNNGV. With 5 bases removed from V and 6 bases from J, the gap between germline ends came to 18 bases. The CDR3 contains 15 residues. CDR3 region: CASSTRLVLSDTQYF. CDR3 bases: TGTGCCAGCAGCACTCGACTAGTTCTCAGCGATACGCAGTATTTT.

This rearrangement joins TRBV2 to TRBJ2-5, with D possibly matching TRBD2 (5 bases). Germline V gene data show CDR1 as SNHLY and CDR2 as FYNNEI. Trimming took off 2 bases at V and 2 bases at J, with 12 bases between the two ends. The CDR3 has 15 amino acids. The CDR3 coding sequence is TGTGCCAGCAGTGAATTCGGACTCAAACAAGAGACCCAGTACTTC. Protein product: CASSEFGLKQETQYF.

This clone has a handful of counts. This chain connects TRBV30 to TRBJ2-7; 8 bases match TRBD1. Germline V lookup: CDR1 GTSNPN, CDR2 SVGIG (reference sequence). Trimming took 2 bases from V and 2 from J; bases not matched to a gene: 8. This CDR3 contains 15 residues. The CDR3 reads CAWSRQGSGAYEQYF. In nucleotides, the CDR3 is TGTGCCTGGAGTCGACAGGGGTCGGGGGCCTACGAGCAGTACTTC.

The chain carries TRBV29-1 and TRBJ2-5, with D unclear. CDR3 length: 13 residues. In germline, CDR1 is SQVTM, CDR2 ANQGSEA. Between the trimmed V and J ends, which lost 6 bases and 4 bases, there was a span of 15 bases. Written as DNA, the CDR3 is TGCAGCGTCATAGCCTATATCGGAGAGACCCAGTACTTC. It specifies CSVIAYIGETQYF.

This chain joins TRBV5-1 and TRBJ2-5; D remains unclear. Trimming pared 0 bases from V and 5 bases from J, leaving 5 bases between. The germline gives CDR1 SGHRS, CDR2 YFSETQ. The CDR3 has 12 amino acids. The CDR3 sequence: CASSLAFETQYF. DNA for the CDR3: TGCGCCAGCAGCTTGGCCTTTGAGACCCAGTACTTC.

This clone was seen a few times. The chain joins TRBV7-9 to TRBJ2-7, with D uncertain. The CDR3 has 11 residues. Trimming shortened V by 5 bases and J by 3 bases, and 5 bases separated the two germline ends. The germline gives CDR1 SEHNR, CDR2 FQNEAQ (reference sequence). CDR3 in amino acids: CASSRDYEQYF. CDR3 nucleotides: TGTGCCAGCAGCCGAGACTACGAGCAGTACTTC.

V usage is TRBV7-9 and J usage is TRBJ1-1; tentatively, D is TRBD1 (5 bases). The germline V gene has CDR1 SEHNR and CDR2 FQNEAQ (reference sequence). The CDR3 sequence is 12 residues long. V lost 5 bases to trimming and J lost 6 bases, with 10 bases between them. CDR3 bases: TGTGCCAGCAGCCCCTCAGGGCCTGAAGCTTTCTTT. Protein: CASSPSGPEAFF. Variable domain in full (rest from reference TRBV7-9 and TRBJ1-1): DTGVSQNPRHKITKRGQNVTFRCDPISEHNRLYWYRQTLGQGPEFLTYFQNEAQLEKSRLLSDRFSAERPKGSFSTLEIQRTEQGDSAMYLCASSPSGPEAFFGQGTRLTVV.

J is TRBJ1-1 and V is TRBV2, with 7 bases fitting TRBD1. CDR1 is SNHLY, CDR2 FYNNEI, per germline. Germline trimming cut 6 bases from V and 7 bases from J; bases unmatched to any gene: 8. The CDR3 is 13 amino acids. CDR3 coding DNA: TGTGCCAGCAGGAATCAGGGGGGATTTGAAGCTTTCTTT. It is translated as CASRNQGGFEAFF.

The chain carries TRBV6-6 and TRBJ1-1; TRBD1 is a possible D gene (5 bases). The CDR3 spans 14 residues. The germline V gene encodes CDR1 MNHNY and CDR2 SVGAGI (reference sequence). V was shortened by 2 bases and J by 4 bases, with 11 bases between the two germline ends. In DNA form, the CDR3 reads TGTGCCAGCAGTTACCCGTCGGGGGGCACTGAAGCTTTCTTT. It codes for CASSYPSGGTEAFF.